This is a list of T cell receptor beta chains from one sample in a study of identical twins. Using its own MiXCR run on the 5' RACE reads, TCRdb lists one record per CDR3 protein. The table lists a few hundred thousand distinct CDR3 sequences, about 8.3% of them singletons. This sample also appeared in a second study, on yellow fever vaccine responses in identical twins.

Sequenced: CD8+ T cells sorted from blood. These TCRs come from a woman between 18 and 30 years old in good health. Each CDR3 is given with its conserved first and last residue. D genes are given only for firm matches. Rows give clone size only sometimes, using once, few, many, or a class for an expanded clone.

cdr3_nt	cdr3_aa	v_call	d_call	clone_size	j_call	cdr3_length
TGCAGCGTTGAATCTAGCGAGGAGGGAGAGACCCAGTACTTC	CSVESSEEGETQYF	TRBV29-1	.	few	TRBJ2-5	14
TGTGCCAGCAGTGCGGGGCAGTCTACTAACTATGGCTACACCTTC	CASSAGQSTNYGYTF	TRBV2	.	.	TRBJ1-2	15
TGTGCCAGCAGTTCGACAGGACTAGCGGTTAACACCGGGGAGCTGTTTTTT	CASSSTGLAVNTGELFF	TRBV6-5	TRBD2	.	TRBJ2-2	17
TGTGCCAGCAGCTTAGAGGTTAGCTCCTACAATGAGCAGTTCTTC	CASSLEVSSYNEQFF	TRBV7-6	.	.	TRBJ2-1	15
TGCAGTGCTAGAGTAGCGGACTCCTACGAGCAGTACTTC	CSARVADSYEQYF	TRBV20-1	.	.	TRBJ2-7	13
TGCAGCGTTCCTCTCCCCGGGACTAGCGGGCAAGAGACCCAGTACTTC	CSVPLPGTSGQETQYF	TRBV29-1	TRBD2	many	TRBJ2-5	16
TGTGCCAGCAGCACGGGAGGGCCCGACTACGAGCAGTACTTC	CASSTGGPDYEQYF	TRBV5-4	TRBD2	.	TRBJ2-7	14
TGTGCCAGCAGTTACGGCCGCCTAGCGGGAGTCAAAGATACGCAGTATTTT	CASSYGRLAGVKDTQYF	TRBV6-2/TRBV6-3	TRBD2	few	TRBJ2-3	17
TGTGCCAGCTCTGTACAGGCAAGCTCCTACGAGCAGTACTTC	CASSVQASSYEQYF	TRBV12-3/TRBV12-4	.	many	TRBJ2-7	14
TGTGCCAGCAGTGTGGGGAACACCTACGAGCAGTACTTC	CASSVGNTYEQYF	TRBV7-8	.	many	TRBJ2-7	13
TGTGCCAGCAGCCAAGGGCGGGCCAGCGGGTACGAGCAGTACTTC	CASSQGRASGYEQYF	TRBV4-2	.	.	TRBJ2-7	15
TGTGCCAGCAGCTTCGGGGCCTCCTGGAATGAGCAGTTCTTC	CASSFGASWNEQFF	TRBV7-2	.	.	TRBJ2-1	14
TGCGCCAGCAGCCCGGCGGCCAGGAATTGGGAGCAGTACTTC	CASSPAARNWEQYF	TRBV4-1	.	.	TRBJ2-7	14
TGCGCCAGCGTTGGGGCAAACACCATATATTTT	CASVGANTIYF	TRBV10-2	.	.	TRBJ1-3	11
TGCGCCAGCAGCTTCGGACAGGGCAGGAAGCAGGAAGCTTTCTTT	CASSFGQGRKQEAFF	TRBV5-1	TRBD1	.	TRBJ1-1	15
TGCGCCAGCAGCGATGGCGGTGAAAACATTCAGTACTTC	CASSDGGENIQYF	TRBV4-3	.	many	TRBJ2-4	13
TGTGCCAGCACATTAGTAGTAAATCAGCCCCAGCATTTT	CASTLVVNQPQHF	TRBV28	.	.	TRBJ1-5	13
TGCGCCAGCAGTGACCCTGAGCAGTTCTTC	CASSDPEQFF	TRBV10-1	.	many	TRBJ2-1	10
TGCAGCGTGGAATCGGGACAGCTTAGCACAGATACGCAGTATTTT	CSVESGQLSTDTQYF	TRBV29-1	TRBD1	few	TRBJ2-3	15
TGTGCCAGCGAAACCTTGACTGGAAACACCGGGGAGCTGTTTTTT	CASETLTGNTGELFF	TRBV7-8	.	few	TRBJ2-2	15
TGCAGCGCACCCGGACAGGGAAGCTCCTACAATGAGCAGTTCTTC	CSAPGQGSSYNEQFF	TRBV29-1	TRBD1	many	TRBJ2-1	15
TGCAGTGCTGCCCCGCTCCCGGGAGAGGCCGGGGAGCTGTTTTTT	CSAAPLPGEAGELFF	TRBV20-1	.	few	TRBJ2-2	15
TGCGCCAGCCGACCGGGTGACAGGGCAAGACGGACTGAAGCTTTCTTT	CASRPGDRARRTEAFF	TRBV5-1	TRBD1	medium-sized	TRBJ1-1	16
TGTGCCAGCAGCTTGGACGACAATCCACGCGAGACCCAGTACTTC	CASSLDDNPRETQYF	TRBV7-9	.	.	TRBJ2-5	15
TGCAGTGGAAGGGGGGGGGCTGAGACTGAAGCTTTCTTT	CSGRGGAETEAFF	TRBV20-1	.	many	TRBJ1-1	13
TGTGCCAGCAGCTTGGCAGACTACAATGAGCAGTTCTTC	CASSLADYNEQFF	TRBV5-6	.	many	TRBJ2-1	13
TGTGCCAGCAGGACGACTAGCGGGGGGGCCGGAGAGCAGTTCTTC	CASRTTSGGAGEQFF	TRBV6-4	TRBD2	few	TRBJ2-1	15
TGCAGCGTTGAAGGCTCCGGGAACTCCTACGAGCAGTACTTC	CSVEGSGNSYEQYF	TRBV29-1	.	few	TRBJ2-7	14
TGTGCCAGCAGGAGTTTGAATGAGCAGTTCTTC	CASRSLNEQFF	TRBV9	.	few	TRBJ2-1	11
TGTGCCAGCAGCTCAGGGACAGGGGGCACCTACGAGCAGTACTTC	CASSSGTGGTYEQYF	TRBV7-9	TRBD1	few	TRBJ2-7	15
TGTGCCAGCAGCTTACAGGGACCCTATGGCTACACCTTC	CASSLQGPYGYTF	TRBV7-9	.	many	TRBJ1-2	13
TGCAGCGTGGAGGTTCCAGGGAAAAACATTCAGTACTTC	CSVEVPGKNIQYF	TRBV29-1	.	few	TRBJ2-4	13
TGTGCCAGCAGCCCTAGATTTGGACACTTTAACGTGGATACGCAGTATTTT	CASSPRFGHFNVDTQYF	TRBV7-9	.	many	TRBJ2-3	17